This T cell receptor beta chain was retrieved from a study of blood T cell repertoires in COVID-19. Study details: The samples span acute and convalescent COVID-19 from the United States, Italy and Spain. In each case, the material was cDNA or gDNA derived from T cells, B-cell-depleted T cells, or PBMCs.

As processed by the authors: Quantification of nucleated cells was approximated via reference gene primer amplification. Profiled with immunoSEQ multiplex PCR; TCRdb holds only in-frame clones, not every one. V and J calls and clone size are those listed in that table; D and trimming were worked out from the DNA. The data contain 210,000 or so clones, about nine tenths of them singletons. The V and J ends lost 3 bases and 7 bases respectively, with 9 bases between them. This CDR3 contains 12 residues. Germline lookup yields CDR1 MNHNS and CDR2 SASEGT. Input material: peripheral blood. This sequence originates from a woman between 40 and 50 years old with acute or convalescent COVID-19. The chain has TRBV6-1 and TRBJ1-1, with no clear D. The CDR3 DNA sequence: TGTGCCAGCAGTGAGTTCGAGAGTGAAGCTTTCTTT. Translation: CASSEFESEAFF.